The subject of this entry is one T cell receptor (beta chain). The target antigen is unknown. This specimen belongs to a study of blood T cells in healthy people across ages. As for the study in general: About one barcoded beta molecule per two T cells was captured by template switching. Study observations and caveats: It was held that the diversity estimates obtained from one million T cells were underestimates.

V shed 8 bases and J 2 bases; nucleotides not matched to a gene: 5. CDR3 length: 13 amino acids. The germline gives CDR1 MNHEY, CDR2 SMNVEV (reference sequence). The use of a sample-barcoded 5' primer and a J-beta primer mix characterized a second PCR of about 7 to 12 cycles. From the 5' RACE reads, TCRdb called clonotypes with MiXCR, one entry per CDR3 protein. The data show roughly 1,800,000 distinct CDR3 sequences, around half seen once. This sequence joins TRBV27 and TRBJ1-1; 7 nucleotides align to TRBD1. Source material: blood. The receptor's source is a woman between 40 and 55 years old in good health. This CDR3 is CASQKGGNTEAFF. The CDR3 region has the DNA TGTGCCAGCCAAAAAGGGGGCAACACTGAAGCTTTCTTT.